The 14 T cell receptor beta chains below were found in one sample sequenced in a study of shared clonotypes between healthy human individuals. Measured with immunoSEQ multiplex PCR; TCRdb has only the in-frame clones, and not every one. Of about 2 million clones in the sample, approximately 94% were seen once. Naivety among CD8 cells was defined by CD45RO negativity and positive CCR7 selection, thereby excluding terminally differentiated effector memory CD45RA+ cells. Specimen: naive CD8+ T cells sorted from blood. These receptors originate from a man between 18 and 29 years old in good health.

Worth noting for this clone: The same CDR3 also results from other DNA sequences found in this sample. V usage is TRBV4-1 and J usage is TRBJ2-3; no clear D. V was trimmed by 1 base and J by 4 bases, leaving 3 bases between them. The germline V gene encodes CDR1 MGHRA and CDR2 YSYEKL. This CDR3 region has 12 residues. The CDR3 bases are TGCGCCAGCAGCCAAGGCGCAGATACGCAGTATTTT. Residues: CASSQGADTQYF.

The chain has TRBV30 and TRBJ2-5, with 7 bases fitting TRBD1. This CDR3 spans 15 amino acids. The ends lost 0 bases at V and 5 bases at J; junction bases unmatched: 9. Germline CDR1 and CDR2: GTSNPN and SVGIG (reference sequence). CDR3 bases: TGTGCCTGGAGTGTACTATCAGGGGGAGAGGAGACCCAGTACTTC. Its protein product is CAWSVLSGGEETQYF.

This clone was picked up a small number of times. The chain couples TRBV9 to TRBJ2-4; D is unresolved. V was clipped by 0 bases and J by 7 bases, with 8 bases between them. The length of the CDR3 is 13 residues. Looked up from germline, CDR1 is SGDLS and CDR2 is YYNGEE. CDR3: CASSVGSQNIQYF. CDR3 in DNA: TGTGCCAGCAGCGTAGGGTCACAGAACATTCAGTACTTC.

The chain is built from TRBV29-1 and TRBJ1-2; TRBD1 matches at 10 bases. The J segment lost 4 bases and the V segment lost 5 bases, leaving 16 bases of the junction unmatched. Germline CDR1 SQVTM, CDR2 ANQGSEA. CDR3 length: 17 amino acids. The CDR3 is CSVYNTGTGDGAYGYTF. The CDR3 bases are TGCAGCGTTTACAACACCGGGACAGGGGACGGCGCCTATGGCTACACCTTC.

J is TRBJ2-5 and V is TRBV5-6; D may match TRBD1 or TRBD2 (5 bases each). CDR3 length: 14 amino acids. Trimming left V 0 bases short and J 5 bases short, with 11 bases between. The germline V gene has CDR1 SGHDT and CDR2 YYEEEE. DNA for the CDR3: TGTGCCAGCAGCTTGGTGGGGGATCGGGAGACCCAGTACTTC. Translation: CASSLVGDRETQYF. Full variable domain (outside the CDR3, taken from reference TRBV5-6 and TRBJ2-5): DAGVTQSPTHLIKTRGQQVTLRCSPKSGHDTVSWYQQALGQGPQFIFQYYEEEERQRGNFPDRFSGHQFPNYSSELNVNALLLGDSALYLCASSLVGDRETQYFGPGTRLLVL.

The gene calls are TRBV4-1 and TRBJ2-1; 9 nucleotides line up with TRBD2. The CDR3 consists of 15 residues. Germline loops: CDR1 MGHRA, CDR2 YSYEKL. V lost 7 bases to trimming and J lost 6 bases; unmatched junction nucleotides: 10. Here the CDR3 DNA reads TGCGCCAGCACGGGGAGAGCGGGAGGAGGCAATGAGCAGTTCTTC. Translated: CASTGRAGGGNEQFF.

The genes are TRBV27 and TRBJ1-5; D possibly corresponds to TRBD1 (6 bases). Per the germline V gene, CDR1 is MNHEY and CDR2 is SMNVEV (reference sequence). This CDR3 spans 15 amino acids. The V gene lost 2 bases and the J gene lost 3 bases, with 11 bases spanning the gap. The CDR3 DNA sequence: TGTGCCAGCAGTTTACATCCAGGGGACAATCAGCCCCAGCATTTT. The encoded protein is CASSLHPGDNQPQHF.

The chain uses TRBV27 and TRBJ2-1; 7 positions match TRBD2. The V gene end was trimmed by 8 bases and the J gene end by 12 bases; junction bases not matched to a gene: 13. CDR1 and CDR2 (germline): MNHEY, SMNVEV (reference sequence). The CDR3 runs to 13 residues. The CDR3 here is CASASSGPPGQFF. In nucleotides, the CDR3 is TGTGCCAGCGCGTCTAGCGGACCACCGGGGCAGTTCTTC.

J is TRBJ2-3 and V is TRBV4-1, with D perhaps TRBD2 (6 bases). Germline CDR1 MGHRA, CDR2 YSYEKL. This CDR3 spans 18 amino acids. Between the trimmed V and J ends, which lost 1 base and 2 bases, there was a span of 19 bases. The CDR3 sequence: CASSQVGGVGLLTDTQYF. DNA for the CDR3: TGCGCCAGCAGCCAAGTCGGAGGGGTCGGACTTCTCACAGATACGCAGTATTTT.

The CDR3 region is CATGRGSYEQYF. The CDR3 DNA reads as TGTGCCACCGGGAGGGGCTCCTACGAGCAGTACTTC. V is TRBV27 and J is TRBJ2-7; TRBD2 aligns across 8 bases. Germline lookup yields CDR1 MNHEY and CDR2 SMNVEV (reference sequence). V trimming: 10 bases; J trimming: 0 bases; junction bases outside the gene matches: 2. The CDR3 totals 12 residues.

V is TRBV6-5 and J is TRBJ2-6; 8 positions match TRBD1. The J segment lost 2 bases and the V segment lost 5 bases, leaving 2 bases of the junction unmatched. The germline V gene has CDR1 MNHEY and CDR2 SVGAGI. The CDR3 covers 15 residues. The CDR3 spells CASSIQGAGANVLTF. The CDR3 DNA reads TGTGCCAGCAGTATACAGGGGGCTGGGGCCAACGTCCTGACTTTC.

Only one count was recorded for this clone. The chain couples TRBV6-5 to TRBJ2-7; D remains ambiguous. There are 12 residues in the CDR3. V lost 5 bases and J lost 3, with 8 bases in between. The germline V gene encodes CDR1 MNHEY and CDR2 SVGAGI. CDR3 region: CASSPNYYEQYF. CDR3 in DNA: TGTGCCAGCAGTCCAAACTACTACGAGCAGTACTTC.

The chain recombines TRBV19 with TRBJ1-1; 8 bases line up with TRBD1. The CDR3 loop spans 14 amino acids. With V trimmed by 3 bases and J by 1 base, 1 base remained unmatched. CDR1 LNHDA and CDR2 SQIVND come from the germline V gene (reference sequence). The CDR3 nucleotides are TGTGCCAGTAGTATGGACAGGGAGAACACTGAAGCTTTCTTT. Its protein is CASSMDRENTEAFF.

The chain couples TRBV7-9 to TRBJ2-5; possibly TRBD2 for D (5 bases). CDR1 and CDR2 (germline): SEHNR, FQNEAQ (reference sequence). The V end lost 5 bases, the J end lost 1 base, and 11 bases lay between the germline ends. This CDR3 is built from 14 residues. The CDR3 reads CASSPVAGQETQYF. CDR3 coding DNA: TGTGCCAGCAGCCCTGTTGCGGGCCAAGAGACCCAGTACTTC.